This T cell receptor (beta chain) was captured in a study of blood T cells in healthy people across ages. Study results and caveats: The study could not conclusively compare naive and antigen-experienced cells, given its unsorted PBMCs. TCR beta diversity, measured per million T cells, fell in a roughly linear way with age.

About this clonotype itself: As yet, its antigen is unknown.

Germline V gene lookup returns CDR1 SGHTA and CDR2 FQGNSA. This CDR3 is built from 15 residues. J lost 0 bases, V lost 4 bases, and 3 bases had no gene match. A second PCR, run for roughly 7 to 12 cycles, used a sample-barcoded 5' primer plus a J-beta primer mix. Each CDR3 protein is one row after TCRdb ran MiXCR on the 5' RACE reads. The sample lists about 930,000 distinct CDR3 sequences, about 28% occurring once. Separately, the same data were catalogued under a study of T cells of mothers and their children. This second study says: Three healthy Caucasian mothers and their six children were the donors.

Material for sequencing was blood. The TCR sequence derives from a woman between 35 and 50 years old in good health. The V call is TRBV7-2, the J call TRBJ2-1; 7 nucleotides align to TRBD2. CDR3 residues: CASSSTSDSYNEQFF. DNA of the CDR3: TGTGCCAGCAGCTCCACTAGCGACTCCTACAATGAGCAGTTCTTC.